This note documents a single TCR beta chain sequence. What this receptor recognizes is not known. No much larger clonotype is one base removed from it; base qualities were not supplied. The entry originates in a study of blood T cell repertoires in COVID-19 (dated by TCRdb to 2020 to 2022). Turning to the overall study: The collaborator samples originated in the United States, Italy and Spain and spanned the acute and convalescent phases of COVID-19. Deeply sampled blood TCRbeta repertoires from subjects exposed to, actively infected with, or recovered from COVID-19 were included in the dataset. HLA class I and class II types, where available, came from metadata supplied by the sample provider rather than from assay-based typing. The samples were drawn from the first 160 participants of the ongoing ImmuneRACE study and from 1,254 subjects provided by 6 global collaborators. The repertoires were released in a freely available public database meant as a resource for research on the immune response to SARS-CoV-2. The prospective study material was composed of cDNA or gDNA derived from T cells, B-cell-depleted T cells, or PBMCs. A de-identified subject ID, COVID-19 status, age in years and sex were almost always included in the sample metadata. The study at large found these results: The amount of clinical and demographic metadata varied by source and participant and was provided uncurated.

The collaborating institutions used their own protocols to collect whole blood in K2EDTA tubes. For TCRbeta analysis, collaborators shipped samples in one of three forms: frozen whole blood, isolated PBMCs, or DNA extracted from either of those sample types. The immunoSEQ Assay, a bias-controlled multiplex PCR, was used to amplify TCRbeta CDR3 regions from genomic DNA. The study's own analysis went as follows. The number of nucleated cells in each sample was estimated from the amplification of reference gene primers within the assay. Sequence reads were collapsed and filtered to measure the absolute abundance of every unique TCRbeta CDR3 rearrangement. For each sample, productive Simpson clonality was calculated as the square root of Simpson's diversity index over productive rearrangements. TCRdb re-hosts the immuneACCESS table, in-frame sequences only. Its copies lack some clones; in the studies checked, an unresolved V gene accounts for under half of them, and the cause for the rest is not known. The V and J calls and clone size are taken from that table; D and trimming were inferred from the DNA. Counted in this sample were 100,000 to 150,000 clones; more than 70% of them appeared once. Under 13% of the sample lies in the top ten.

According to the germline V gene, CDR1 reads SGHNT and CDR2 reads YENEEA. After removal of 5 bases from V and 0 bases from J, the junction retains 6 bases not matched to a gene. Reading from cysteine to phenylalanine, the CDR3 counts 15 amino acids. Only CDR3 DNA is held: 45 bases, read in frame from base 1. Recombination connected TRBV11-3 to TRBJ2-7, with TRBD1 matching 8 junction bases. The sequenced material came from peripheral blood. The receptor's source is a man aged 50-60 years with acute or convalescent COVID-19. The nucleotides read TGTGCCAGCAGCAGAACCGGGACAGGCTCCTACGAGCAGTACTTC. This yields the protein CASSRTGTGSYEQYF.